The 3 T cell receptor beta chains reported below all come from one sample, sequenced in a study of T cells in Graves' hyperthyroidism and ophthalmopathy. TCR beta CDR3 sequences were amplified from RNA transcripts. In the first-round RT-PCR of the TCR CDR3, the HTBI primer set was used. TCRdb called the multiplex PCR reads again in MiXCR, with one record for every CDR3 protein. This table holds some 420,000 distinct CDR3 sequences, approximately 13% found once. Sequencing was carried out using blood. These TCRs come from a woman between 18 and 29 years old with Graves' hyperthyroidism.

This clonotype was counted only a few times. A much larger clone lies one base from this, so it may be a read error. The V call is TRBV28, the J call TRBJ1-1; D not resolved. Per the germline V gene, CDR1 is MDHEN and CDR2 is SYDVKM. The CDR3 spans 11 residues. CDR3 amino acids: CASGLGAEAFF. The CDR3, as DNA: TGTGCCAGCGGTTTAGGAGCTGAAGCTTTCTTT.

This chain links TRBV11-2 with TRBJ2-2; the D is unclear. V lost 6 bases and J 1 base, leaving 15 bases between the germline ends. The CDR3 length is 16 residues. The germline V gene has CDR1 SGHAT and CDR2 FQNNGV. In DNA form, the CDR3 reads TGTGCCAGCAGACCGCCGGGCTTACGGAACACCGGGGAGCTGTTTTTT. This sequence encodes CASRPPGLRNTGELFF. Together with reference TRBV11-2 and TRBJ2-2, the CDR3 gives the full variable domain: EAGVAQSPRYKIIEKRQSVAFWCNPISGHATLYWYQQILGQGPKLLIQFQNNGVVDDSQLPKDRFSAERLKGVDSTLKIQPAKLEDSAVYLCASRPPGLRNTGELFFGEGSRLTVL.

This clonotype was recorded a few times. This sequence joins TRBV28 and TRBJ1-5; 9 bases agree with TRBD1. V lost 3 bases and J lost 7; bases outside the gene matches: 10. CDR1 MDHEN and CDR2 SYDVKM come from the germline V gene. The CDR3 has 16 residues. DNA for the CDR3: TGTGCCAGCAGTTTCACAAACAGGGGGCGTAGGCAGCCCCAGCATTTT. This translates into CASSFTNRGRRQPQHF.